This TCR beta chain was sequenced in a study of cytomegalovirus exposure and HLA in healthy donors. Notes on the study in general: It was likely that a cluster of highly shared sequence variants was a sequencing artifact. Within an earlier analysis, most TCR beta V segments proved productive either about 90% or about 30% of the time. A later analysis, which compared TCR beta chains of equal frequency, found the HLA-associated ones more clonally expanded. Some V segments, TRBV6-2 and TRBV6-3 among them, were indistinguishable and were therefore excluded.

This PCR relied on a set of 60 Vbeta primers and 13 Jbeta primers. Measured with immunoSEQ multiplex PCR; TCRdb has only the in-frame clones, and not every one. The sample has about 98,000 clones, 70% seen once. This CDR3 contains 13 residues. Trimming cost V 4 bases and J 2 bases; bases outside gene matches: 2. CDR1 is MNHNY and CDR2 is SVGAGI in the germline V gene (reference sequence). This clone appeared a few times. The antigen remains unidentified. The sequence came from a man between 50 and 59 years old in good health and CMV-seronegative. The chain employs TRBV6-6 and TRBJ2-7; 7 nucleotides line up with TRBD1. Source material: PBMCs. The CDR3 DNA reads TGTGCCAGCAGTTTAGGGACAGCCTACGAGCAGTACTTC. Translating gives CASSLGTAYEQYF.